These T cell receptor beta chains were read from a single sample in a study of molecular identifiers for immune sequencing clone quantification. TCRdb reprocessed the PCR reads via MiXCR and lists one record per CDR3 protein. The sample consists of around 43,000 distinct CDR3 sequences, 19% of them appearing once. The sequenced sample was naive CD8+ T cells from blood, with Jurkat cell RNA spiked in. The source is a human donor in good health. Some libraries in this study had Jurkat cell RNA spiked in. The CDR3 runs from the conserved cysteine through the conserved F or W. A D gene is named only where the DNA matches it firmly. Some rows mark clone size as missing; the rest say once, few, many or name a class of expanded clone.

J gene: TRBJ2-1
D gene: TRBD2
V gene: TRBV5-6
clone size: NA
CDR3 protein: CASSPGLAHNEQFF
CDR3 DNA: TGTGCCAGCAGCCCGGGACTAGCGCACAATGAGCAGTTCTTC

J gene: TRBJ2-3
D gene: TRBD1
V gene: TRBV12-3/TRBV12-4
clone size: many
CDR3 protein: CASSPYSGQGSDTQYF
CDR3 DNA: TGTGCCAGCAGTCCTTACTCGGGACAGGGATCAGATACGCAGTATTTT

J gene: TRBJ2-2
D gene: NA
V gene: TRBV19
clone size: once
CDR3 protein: CASSTNPGELFF
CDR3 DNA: TGTGCCAGTAGTACCAACCCCGGGGAGCTGTTTTTT

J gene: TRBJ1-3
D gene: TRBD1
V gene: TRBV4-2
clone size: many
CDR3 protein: CASSEVEQGPSSGNTIYF
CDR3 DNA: TGTGCCAGCAGCGAAGTTGAACAGGGGCCGAGCTCTGGAAACACCATATATTTT

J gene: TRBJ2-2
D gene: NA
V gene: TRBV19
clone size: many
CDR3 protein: CASKMGHTGELFF
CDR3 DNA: TGTGCCAGTAAGATGGGGCACACCGGGGAGCTGTTTTTT

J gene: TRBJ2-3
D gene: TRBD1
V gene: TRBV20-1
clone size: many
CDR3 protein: CSARDREVTDTQYF
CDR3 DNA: TGCAGTGCCCGAGACAGGGAAGTTACAGATACGCAGTATTTT

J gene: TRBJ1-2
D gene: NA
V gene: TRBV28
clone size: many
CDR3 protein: CASSRAGQRNYGYTF
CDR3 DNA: TGTGCCAGCAGTCGTGCCGGACAGAGAAACTATGGCTACACCTTC

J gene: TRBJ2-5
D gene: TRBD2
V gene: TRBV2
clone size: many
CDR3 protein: CASTTGLAGDQETQYF
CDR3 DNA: TGTGCCAGCACAACGGGACTAGCGGGGGATCAAGAGACCCAGTACTTC

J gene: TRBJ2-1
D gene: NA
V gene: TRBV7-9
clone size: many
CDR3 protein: CASSPDLRNEQFF
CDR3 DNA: TGTGCCAGCAGCCCTGACCTTCGGAATGAGCAGTTCTTC

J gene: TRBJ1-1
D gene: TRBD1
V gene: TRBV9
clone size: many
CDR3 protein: CASSPMTGVNTEAFF
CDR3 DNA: TGTGCCAGCAGCCCCATGACAGGGGTGAACACTGAAGCTTTCTTT

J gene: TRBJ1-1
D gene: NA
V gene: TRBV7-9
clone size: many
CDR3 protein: CASSLGSNTEAFF
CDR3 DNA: TGTGCCAGCAGCCTCGGATCAAACACTGAAGCTTTCTTT

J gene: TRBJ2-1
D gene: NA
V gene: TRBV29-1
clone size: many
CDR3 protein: CSVDEGSSSYNEQFF
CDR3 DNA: TGCAGCGTGGACGAAGGCTCCAGCTCCTACAATGAGCAGTTCTTC

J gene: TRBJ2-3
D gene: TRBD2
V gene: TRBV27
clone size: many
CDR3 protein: CASSLYGGTWDTQYF
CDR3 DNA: TGTGCCAGCAGTTTATACGGGGGGACCTGGGATACGCAGTATTTT

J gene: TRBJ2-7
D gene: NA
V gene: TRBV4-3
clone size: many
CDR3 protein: CASSQGTSYTYEQYF
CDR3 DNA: TGCGCCAGCAGCCAGGGGACATCTTACACCTACGAGCAGTACTTC

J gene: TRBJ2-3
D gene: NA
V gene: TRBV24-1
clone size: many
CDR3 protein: CATSAETSSTDTQYF
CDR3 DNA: TGTGCCACCAGTGCCGAGACCTCAAGCACAGATACGCAGTATTTT

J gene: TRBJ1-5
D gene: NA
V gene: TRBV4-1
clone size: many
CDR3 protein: CASSQFGGASQPQHF
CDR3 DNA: TGCGCCAGCAGCCAATTCGGAGGGGCCAGTCAGCCCCAGCATTTT

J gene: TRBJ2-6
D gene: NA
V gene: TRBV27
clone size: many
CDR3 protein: CASSPGGVGASGANVLTF
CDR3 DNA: TGTGCCAGCAGCCCTGGTGGGGTGGGAGCCTCTGGGGCCAACGTCCTGACTTTC

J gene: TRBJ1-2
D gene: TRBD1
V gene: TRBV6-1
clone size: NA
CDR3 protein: CASSVRDSNYGYTF
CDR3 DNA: TGTGCCAGCAGTGTACGGGACAGCAACTATGGCTACACCTTC

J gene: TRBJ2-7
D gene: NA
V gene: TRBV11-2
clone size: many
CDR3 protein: CASSLGMLGYEQYF
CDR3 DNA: TGTGCCAGCAGCTTAGGGATGTTAGGCTACGAGCAGTACTTC

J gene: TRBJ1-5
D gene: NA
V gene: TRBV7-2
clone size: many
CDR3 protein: CASSPWGDQPQHF
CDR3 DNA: TGTGCCAGCAGCCCCTGGGGGGATCAGCCCCAGCATTTT

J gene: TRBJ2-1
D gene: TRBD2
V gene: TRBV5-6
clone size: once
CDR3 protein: CASSISGSYNEQFF
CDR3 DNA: TGTGCCAGCAGCATAAGCGGGAGCTACAATGAGCAGTTCTTC

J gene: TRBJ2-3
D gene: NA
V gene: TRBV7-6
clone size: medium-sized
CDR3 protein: CASSFPRDAGDPDTQYF
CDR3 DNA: TGTGCCAGCAGCTTCCCCCGGGACGCAGGGGACCCAGATACGCAGTATTTT

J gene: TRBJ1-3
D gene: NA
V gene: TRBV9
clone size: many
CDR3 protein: CASSGAPLPAPGNTIYF
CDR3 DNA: TGTGCCAGCAGCGGGGCCCCCCTCCCAGCTCCTGGAAACACCATATATTTT

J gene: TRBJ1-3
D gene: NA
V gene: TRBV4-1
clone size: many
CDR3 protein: CASSQEDLGRAHLRNTIYF
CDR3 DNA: TGCGCCAGCAGCCAAGAGGATCTCGGCAGGGCGCATTTAAGGAACACCATATATTTT

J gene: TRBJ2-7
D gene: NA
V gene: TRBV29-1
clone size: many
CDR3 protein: CSVVGGSYEQYF
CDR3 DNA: TGCAGCGTTGTAGGGGGCTCCTACGAGCAGTACTTC

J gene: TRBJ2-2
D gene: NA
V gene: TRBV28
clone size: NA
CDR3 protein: CASRLRQNTGELFF
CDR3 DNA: TGTGCCAGCAGGCTGCGGCAGAACACCGGGGAGCTGTTTTTT

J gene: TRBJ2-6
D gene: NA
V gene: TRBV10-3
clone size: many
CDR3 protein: CAISEDSSGANVLTF
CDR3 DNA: TGTGCCATCAGTGAGGATAGCTCTGGGGCCAACGTCCTGACTTTC

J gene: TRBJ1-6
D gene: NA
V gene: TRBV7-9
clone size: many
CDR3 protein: CASSLARTNNSPLHF
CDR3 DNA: TGTGCCAGCAGCTTAGCCCGGACCAATAATTCACCCCTCCACTTT

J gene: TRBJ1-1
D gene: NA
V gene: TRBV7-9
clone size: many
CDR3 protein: CASTGWGTEAFF
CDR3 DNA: TGTGCCAGCACCGGATGGGGCACTGAAGCTTTCTTT